This is a list of T cell receptor beta chains from one sample in a study of blood T cell repertoires in COVID-19. Here immunoSEQ multiplex PCR was the method, and the copy in TCRdb shows in-frame clones only, minus some. Altogether about 270,000 clones are present, 86% being singletons, with the ten largest covering over 7.5%. Sequences were obtained from peripheral blood. Source of these receptors: a man aged 35 to 55 who had recovered from COVID-19. The CDR3 runs from the conserved cysteine through the conserved F or W. D genes are given only for firm matches. Rows give clone size only sometimes, using once, few, many, or a class for an expanded clone.

J | size | V | D | DNA | CDR3
TRBJ2-1 | - | TRBV6-4 | TRBD2 | TGTGCCAGCAGTATCCGTAGCGGGACCTACAATGAGCAGTTCTTC | CASSIRSGTYNEQFF
TRBJ2-1 | - | TRBV5-4 | TRBD2 | TGTGCCAGCAGCTTGGGTAGCGGGGGCCACAATGAGCAGTTCTTC | CASSLGSGGHNEQFF
TRBJ1-6 | - | TRBV19 | TRBD1 | TGTGCCAGTGGAATCCCGGGACAGCAGAATTCACCCCTCCACTTT | CASGIPGQQNSPLHF
TRBJ2-1 | - | TRBV21-1 | - | TGTGCCAGCCCACTAGCGGGAGGGCGGGACTATGAGCAGTTCTTC | CASPLAGGRDYEQFF
TRBJ2-1 | - | TRBV14 | TRBD2 | TGTGCCAGCAGCCAAGATCGGGGGACTAGCGGAATAAATGAGCAGTTCTTC | CASSQDRGTSGINEQFF
TRBJ2-3 | once | TRBV27 | - | TGTGCCAGCAGTTTAACCCCGATTGGGGGGGATACGCAGTATTTT | CASSLTPIGGDTQYF
TRBJ2-1 | - | TRBV5-6 | TRBD2 | TGTGCCAGCAGCCCACCGGGACTAGCGGTAGGAGGGCAGTTCTTC | CASSPPGLAVGGQFF
TRBJ2-1 | - | TRBV7-3 | TRBD2 | TGTGCCAGCAGCTTCACCGGGACTAGCGTGAGCAATGAGCAGTTCTTC | CASSFTGTSVSNEQFF
TRBJ1-3 | once | TRBV6-5 | - | TGTGCCAGCAGTTACTCGGGGGCTCGGTACACCATATATTTT | CASSYSGARYTIYF
TRBJ2-7 | - | TRBV7-8 | TRBD2 | TGTGCCAGCAGCTGGTCAGCGGGGTCCTACGAGCAGTACTTC | CASSWSAGSYEQYF
TRBJ2-1 | - | TRBV27 | - | TGTGCCAGCAGTTTAGCGGGCAACAATGAGCAGTTCTTC | CASSLAGNNEQFF
TRBJ2-1 | - | TRBV27 | - | TGTGCCAGCCGGAGGAGCCTGAATGAGCAGTTCTTC | CASRRSLNEQFF
TRBJ2-7 | - | TRBV27 | - | TGTGCCAGCAGTTTGGCAGGGAAAGCCGAGCAGTACTTC | CASSLAGKAEQYF
TRBJ2-3 | - | TRBV18 | - | TGTGCCAGCTCACCAGGTCCCCAGCCCGGGGGCACAGATACGCAGTATTTT | CASSPGPQPGGTDTQYF
TRBJ2-1 | - | TRBV7-2 | - | TGTGCCAGCAGCTTACTAGCTGAGCAGTTCTTC | CASSLLAEQFF
TRBJ2-3 | - | TRBV5-1 | TRBD2 | TGCGCCAGCAGCACGGGACTAGCGGGGGGGTGGACAGATACGCAGTATTTT | CASSTGLAGGWTDTQYF
TRBJ1-2 | once | TRBV5-6 | - | TGTGCCAGCAGCTGGGGCGGGATCGGATATCTAAACTATGGCTACACCTTC | CASSWGGIGYLNYGYTF
TRBJ1-6 | - | TRBV27 | - | TGTGCCAGCAGACCTAACGGACAGAATTCACCCCTCCACTTT | CASRPNGQNSPLHF
TRBJ2-1 | - | TRBV13 | - | TGTGCCAGCAGCCCGACTGATACCTACAATGAGCAGTTCTTC | CASSPTDTYNEQFF
TRBJ2-2 | - | TRBV6-5 | TRBD2 | TGTGCCAGCAGTTACAAGGGACTACCCGGCACCGGGGAGCTGTTTTTT | CASSYKGLPGTGELFF
TRBJ2-3 | - | TRBV7-2 | TRBD2 | TGTGCCAGCAGCTCGGTAGCGGGGGGTAGCAGGGATACGCAGTATTTT | CASSSVAGGSRDTQYF
TRBJ2-1 | once | TRBV29-1 | TRBD1 | TGCAGCGCCCGGGACAGGGGGCTCTACAATGAGCAGTTCTTC | CSARDRGLYNEQFF
TRBJ1-1 | - | TRBV7-3 | TRBD1 | TGTGCCAGCAGCGCATACGGACAGGGGGCAATTCGAAACACTGAAGCTTTCTTT | CASSAYGQGAIRNTEAFF
TRBJ2-7 | once | TRBV9 | - | TGTGCCAGCAGCGTAGGAGGGATACATTTTGAGCAGTACTTC | CASSVGGIHFEQYF
TRBJ1-2 | once | TRBV27 | - | TGTGCCAGCAGTCCGGGGGGTGGCTACACCTTC | CASSPGGGYTF
TRBJ1-1 | few | TRBV27 | TRBD1 | TGTGCCAGCAGTTACTACGGGACAGGGGGCGAAGCTTTCTTT | CASSYYGTGGEAFF
TRBJ2-7 | - | TRBV5-4 | - | TGTGCCAGCAGCCCGGGTGGAGGGGCCTACGAGCAGTACTTC | CASSPGGGAYEQYF
TRBJ1-5 | - | TRBV7-9 | - | TGTGCCAGCAGCTTATCAGGGGCCGGCAATCAGCCCCAGCATTTT | CASSLSGAGNQPQHF
TRBJ1-6 | few | TRBV19 | - | TGTGCCAGTAGCCCCACAGGGATGGATTCACCCCTCCACTTT | CASSPTGMDSPLHF
TRBJ1-1 | few | TRBV19 | TRBD1 | TGTGCCAGTAGCCTCGACAGGGTGGTCACTGAAGCTTTCTTT | CASSLDRVVTEAFF
TRBJ2-3 | - | TRBV6-6 | TRBD2 | TGTGCCAGCAGTTTTTTAGGGACTAAATCCACAGATACGCAGTATTTT | CASSFLGTKSTDTQYF
TRBJ2-2 | - | TRBV5-8 | - | TGTGCCAGCAGCGCTGTGAGAGGGAACACCGGGGAGCTGTTTTTT | CASSAVRGNTGELFF
TRBJ2-7 | - | TRBV19 | - | TGTGCCAGTAGCAGGGGACAATCCTACGAGCAGTACTTC | CASSRGQSYEQYF
TRBJ1-3 | few | TRBV7-9 | TRBD1 | TGTGCCAGCAGAGGGTTTACAGGGGCTGGAAACACCATATATTTT | CASRGFTGAGNTIYF
TRBJ2-7 | - | TRBV12-3/TRBV12-4 | - | TGTGCCAGCAACCTACAGGGCTACGAGCAGTACTTC | CASNLQGYEQYF
TRBJ2-5 | - | TRBV25-1 | TRBD2 | TGTGCCAGCAGGAAAAGCGGGAGGGGGAGTGAGACCCAGTACTTC | CASRKSGRGSETQYF
TRBJ2-7 | - | TRBV6-2/TRBV6-3 | TRBD1 | TGTGCCAGCAGCACGGGACAGGTCTACGAGCAGTACTTC | CASSTGQVYEQYF
TRBJ1-2 | - | TRBV5-6 | - | TGTGCCAGCAGCTCGATCGACAGTGTCGCTGTGGGCTACACCTTC | CASSSIDSVAVGYTF
TRBJ2-3 | - | TRBV12-3/TRBV12-4 | - | TGTGCCAGCAGTTTGCGCCTAGCAGATACGCAGTATTTT | CASSLRLADTQYF
TRBJ2-7 | - | TRBV6-6 | TRBD2 | TGTGCCAGCAGTTCCCCCAGCGGGAGGTCCAACGAGCAGTACTTC | CASSSPSGRSNEQYF
TRBJ1-2 | once | TRBV4-3 | - | TGCGCCAGCAGCCCAACGTACCTCTTGACTACACATGGCTACACCTTC | CASSPTYLLTTHGYTF